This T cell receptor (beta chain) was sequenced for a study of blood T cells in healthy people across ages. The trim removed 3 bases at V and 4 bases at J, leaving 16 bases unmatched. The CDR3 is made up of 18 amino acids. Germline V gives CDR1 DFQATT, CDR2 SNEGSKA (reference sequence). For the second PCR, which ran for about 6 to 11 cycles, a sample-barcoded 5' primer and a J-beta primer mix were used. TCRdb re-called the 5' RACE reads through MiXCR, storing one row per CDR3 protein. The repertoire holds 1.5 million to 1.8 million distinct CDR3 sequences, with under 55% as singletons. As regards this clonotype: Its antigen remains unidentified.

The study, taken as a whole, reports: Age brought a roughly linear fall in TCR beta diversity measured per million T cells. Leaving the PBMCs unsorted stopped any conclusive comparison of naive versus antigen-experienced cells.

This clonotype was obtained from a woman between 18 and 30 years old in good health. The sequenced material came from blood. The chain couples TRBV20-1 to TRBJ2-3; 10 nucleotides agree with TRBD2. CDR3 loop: CSARAPAGGFMGPDTQYF. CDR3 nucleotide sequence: TGCAGTGCTAGGGCTCCAGCGGGGGGGTTCATGGGTCCAGATACGCAGTATTTT.